This is a list of T cell receptor beta chains from one sample in a study of metastatic and nonmetastatic thyroid tumors. MiXCR re-clonotyped the PCR reads for TCRdb. The sample consists of around 37,000 clones, 20% to 30% of them appearing once. The sample taken for sequencing was blood. These receptors were taken from a female donor with papillary thyroid cancer or a benign thyroid nodule (not recorded which). Some clones in this sample may be carry-over from other donors' samples. Each CDR3 is given with its conserved first and last residue. The D gene is left open where the match is weak. The listing skips clone size in some rows; elsewhere it reads once, few, many or a size class.

CDR3 DNA,CDR3 protein,J gene,D gene,clone size,V gene
TGTGCCAGCAGCTTAACTAGCGGGGGAAAAACCGGGGAGCTGTTTTTT,CASSLTSGGKTGELFF,TRBJ2-2,TRBD2,many,TRBV13
TGTGCCAGCAACTCGGTAGGGGTCGGCCCTGGGTCCAACGTCCTGACTTTC,CASNSVGVGPGSNVLTF,TRBJ2-6,.,few,TRBV28
TGTGCCAGCAGCTTAGCCAGGGTCTCCTACAATGAGCAGTTCTTC,CASSLARVSYNEQFF,TRBJ2-1,.,many,TRBV7-8
TGCGCCAGCAGCTTTGTTAGCGCGAGTCCCCTAGCCAAAAACATTCAGTACTTC,CASSFVSASPLAKNIQYF,TRBJ2-4,.,many,TRBV5-1
TGTGCCAGCAGTTACCCCCCCGGTAGTAAAAATAGTTGGCCTGGAAACACCATATATTTT,CASSYPPGSKNSWPGNTIYF,TRBJ1-3,.,many,TRBV6-7
TGTGCCAGCCGCCCCAGCTGGTGTAGGGGGACCCAGTACTTC,CASRPSWCRGTQYF,TRBJ2-5,.,.,TRBV28
TGTGCCAGCAGCCCTTCGCAAGCCACTGAAGCTTTCTTT,CASSPSQATEAFF,TRBJ1-1,.,.,TRBV3-1
TGTGCCTGGAGTCCTAGCTTCTACGAGCAGTACTTC,CAWSPSFYEQYF,TRBJ2-7,.,.,TRBV30
TGTGCCAGCAGCTGCAGGGTACTAGTGGGAGGGATCGGGGAGCTGTTTTTT,CASSCRVLVGGIGELFF,TRBJ2-2,TRBD2,.,TRBV5-6
TGTGCCAGCAGTTTATCAGGGGATGGCTACAATGAGCAGTTCTTC,CASSLSGDGYNEQFF,TRBJ2-1,.,medium-sized,TRBV28
TGTGCCAGCAGCTTAGGACTAGCGGGGGGGTACGAGCAGTACTTC,CASSLGLAGGYEQYF,TRBJ2-7,TRBD2,many,TRBV7-9
TGTGCCAGCAGTTACAGGGGGCTGGGTAATGAAAAACTGTTTTTT,CASSYRGLGNEKLFF,TRBJ1-4,TRBD1,many,TRBV27
TGTGCCAGCAGACTCCGGGCTAGGAATGAGCAGTTCTTC,CASRLRARNEQFF,TRBJ2-1,.,.,TRBV12-3/TRBV12-4
TGTGCCACGACGAAGGGACAGGGGGTCACTGAAGCTTTCTTT,CATTKGQGVTEAFF,TRBJ1-1,TRBD1,many,TRBV10-3
TGCAGTGCTAGAACCCTAGCGGGGAAAGACTACAATGAGCAGTTCTTC,CSARTLAGKDYNEQFF,TRBJ2-1,TRBD2,many,TRBV20-1
TGCAGCGTAAAGACAGATATTAACTATGGCTACACCTTC,CSVKTDINYGYTF,TRBJ1-2,.,many,TRBV29-1
TGTGCCAGCAGCCCCAGGGACCAAGCGGGAGGCTACACCTTC,CASSPRDQAGGYTF,TRBJ1-2,.,few,TRBV3-1
TGTGCCAGCAGCCGTTACGGGACAGAGGCTTTCTTT,CASSRYGTEAFF,TRBJ1-1,TRBD1,.,TRBV7-2
TGTGCCAGCAGCTGCACGCCCAGTGGAAAGAACTCCTACGAGCAGTACTTC,CASSCTPSGKNSYEQYF,TRBJ2-7,.,.,TRBV7-3
TGTGCCATCAGTGACATTGCGGCTAGTGTAGGGAACGAGCAGTACTTC,CAISDIAASVGNEQYF,TRBJ2-7,.,.,TRBV10-3
TGTGCCAGCAGTTTTTCGGCAAAGAGCGTTCAGACCCAGTACTTC,CASSFSAKSVQTQYF,TRBJ2-5,.,few,TRBV28
TGTGCCAGCAGCAGCGCGACAGATACGCAGTATTTT,CASSSATDTQYF,TRBJ2-3,.,many,TRBV9
TGCAGTGCCGGCCTCGGTGGGAGCCTTAACTACGAGCAGTACTTC,CSAGLGGSLNYEQYF,TRBJ2-7,.,.,TRBV20-1
TGTGCCAGCAGGCCCGGGGCACCCCAGACCGGGGAGCTGTTTTTT,CASRPGAPQTGELFF,TRBJ2-2,.,.,TRBV27
TGCGCCAGCAGCCCTTGTGGCTGGCCCAATCAGCCCCAGCATTTT,CASSPCGWPNQPQHF,TRBJ1-5,.,.,TRBV5-1
TGTGCCATCAGTGAATCACGCTACCCAAACACAGATACGCAGTATTTT,CAISESRYPNTDTQYF,TRBJ2-3,.,many,TRBV10-3
TGTGCCACCAGCAGGGGGACAGCTAATTCACCCCTCCACTTT,CATSRGTANSPLHF,TRBJ1-6,TRBD1,.,TRBV15
TGTGCCACCAGCCGGGGGGGGACTAGTTCGTATGAGCAGTTCTTC,CATSRGGTSSYEQFF,TRBJ2-1,TRBD2,.,TRBV15
TGCAGTGCCCCCGAGAGGGAGCGGTCCGGCTCCTACGAGCAGTACTTC,CSAPERERSGSYEQYF,TRBJ2-7,.,.,TRBV20-1
TGTGCCAGCAGTGAAGCAGTTCATAGGGGACGCAACAATGAGCAGTTCTTC,CASSEAVHRGRNNEQFF,TRBJ2-1,.,many,TRBV6-1
TGTGCCAGCAGTTACGGGTCTAGCGGGAACTACGAGCAGTACTTC,CASSYGSSGNYEQYF,TRBJ2-7,TRBD2,many,TRBV6-5
TGCAGTGCGTATGACAGGGGCCGGAACACTGAAGCTTTCTTT,CSAYDRGRNTEAFF,TRBJ1-1,TRBD1,many,TRBV20-1
TGTGCCACCAAGTTGAGCGGATTTAGCACAGATACGCAGTATTTC,CATKLSGFSTDTQYF,TRBJ2-3,.,few,TRBV6-1
TGTGCCACCGGGACAGGGGGCAGGTTTGAGCAGTTCTTC,CATGTGGRFEQFF,TRBJ2-1,TRBD1,few,TRBV6-2/TRBV6-3
TGTGCCAGTAGTATCGACAGGGTCGATGAGCAGTTCTTC,CASSIDRVDEQFF,TRBJ2-1,TRBD1,.,TRBV19
TGTGCCAGCAGTGAAGATCCGGGACAGGGCTCAGATACGCAGTATTTT,CASSEDPGQGSDTQYF,TRBJ2-3,TRBD1,.,TRBV6-1
TGCAGTGCTAGAGATTCTGTCACTAGCGGGAGGACAACCGGGGAGCTGTTTTTT,CSARDSVTSGRTTGELFF,TRBJ2-2,TRBD2,.,TRBV20-1
TGTGCCACCAACAGGGACACTGAAGCTTTCTTT,CATNRDTEAFF,TRBJ1-1,.,.,TRBV6-1
TGTGCCAGTAGTATAGGGACAGGGAACATGAACACTGAAGCTTTCTTT,CASSIGTGNMNTEAFF,TRBJ1-1,TRBD1,many,TRBV19
TGTGCTAGTGGTTTGGGCGACCTTCAAGGGGCTTTCTTT,CASGLGDLQGAFF,TRBJ1-1,.,few,TRBV12-5
TGTGCCATCAGTTCGACCGGGCACTACACTGAAGCTTTCTTT,CAISSTGHYTEAFF,TRBJ1-1,.,many,TRBV10-3
TGTGCCAGCAGATACGGAGGCGGATACGAGCAGTACTTC,CASRYGGGYEQYF,TRBJ2-7,.,few,TRBV28
TGCGCCAGCAGCTCCTTAGCGGGGGGGATTGTCACAGATACGCAGTATTTT,CASSSLAGGIVTDTQYF,TRBJ2-3,TRBD2,once,TRBV5-1
TGCGCCAGCAGCTTGGAGATAGGGGGGCTCTCCCCCGGGGAGCTGTTTTTT,CASSLEIGGLSPGELFF,TRBJ2-2,.,many,TRBV5-1